This paragraph covers one TCR beta chain sequence. The data belong to a study of blood T cell repertoires in COVID-19. Study background: PBMCs, B-cell-depleted T cells, or T cells provided the cDNA or gDNA that made up the material.

The method was immunoSEQ multiplex PCR; TCRdb's version includes in-frame clones alone and lacks a portion of them. The repertoire includes 300,000 to 400,000 clones, approximately 86% of them detected once, and about 4.2% sits in the top ten. Germline assignment: CDR1 SGHDN and CDR2 FVKESK. The CDR3 has 17 residues. V trimming: 1 base; J trimming: 3 bases; junction bases outside the gene matches: 11. This TCR was sampled from a woman in her thirties or forties with acute COVID-19. V is TRBV14 and J is TRBJ2-7; TRBD2 agrees at 8 bases. Sequencing used PBMCs or T cells enriched from blood (not recorded which). CDR3: CASSQVPPWTSSYEQYF. As DNA, the CDR3 is TGTGCCAGCAGCCAAGTGCCCCCTTGGACTAGCAGCTACGAGCAGTACTTC. Combining the CDR3 with reference TRBV14 and TRBJ2-7 gives the whole variable domain EAGVTQFPSHSVIEKGQTVTLRCDPISGHDNLYWYRRVMGKEIKFLLHFVKESKQDESGMPNNRFLAERTGGTYSTLKVQPAELEDSGVYFCASSQVPPWTSSYEQYFGPGTRLTVT.